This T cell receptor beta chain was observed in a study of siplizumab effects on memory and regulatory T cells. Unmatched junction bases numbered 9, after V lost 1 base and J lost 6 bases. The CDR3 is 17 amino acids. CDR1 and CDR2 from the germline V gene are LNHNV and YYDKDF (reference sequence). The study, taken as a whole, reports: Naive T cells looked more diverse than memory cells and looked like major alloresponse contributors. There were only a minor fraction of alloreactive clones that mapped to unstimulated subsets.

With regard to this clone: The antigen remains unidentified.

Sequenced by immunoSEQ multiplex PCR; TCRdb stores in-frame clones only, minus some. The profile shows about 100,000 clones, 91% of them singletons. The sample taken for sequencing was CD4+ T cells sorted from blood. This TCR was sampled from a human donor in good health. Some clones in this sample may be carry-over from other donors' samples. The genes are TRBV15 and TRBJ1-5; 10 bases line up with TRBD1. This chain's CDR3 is CATSRGLDRGYTQPQHF. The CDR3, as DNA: TGTGCCACCAGCAGAGGTTTGGACAGGGGGTACACTCAGCCCCAGCATTTT.